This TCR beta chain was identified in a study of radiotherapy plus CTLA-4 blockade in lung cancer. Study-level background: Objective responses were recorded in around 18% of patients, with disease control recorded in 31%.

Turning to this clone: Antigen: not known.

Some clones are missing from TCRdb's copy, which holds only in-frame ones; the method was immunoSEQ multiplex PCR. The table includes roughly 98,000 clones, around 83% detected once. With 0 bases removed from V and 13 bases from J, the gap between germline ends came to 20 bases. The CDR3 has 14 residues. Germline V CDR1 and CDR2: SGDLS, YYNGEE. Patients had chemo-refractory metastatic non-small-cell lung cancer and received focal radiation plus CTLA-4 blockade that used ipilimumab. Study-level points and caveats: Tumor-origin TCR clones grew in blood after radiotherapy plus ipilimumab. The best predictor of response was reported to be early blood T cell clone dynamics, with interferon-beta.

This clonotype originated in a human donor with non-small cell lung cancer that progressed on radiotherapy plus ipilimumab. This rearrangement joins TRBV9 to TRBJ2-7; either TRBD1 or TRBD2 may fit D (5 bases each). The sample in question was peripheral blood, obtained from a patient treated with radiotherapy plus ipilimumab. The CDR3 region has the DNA TGTGCCAGCAGCGTAGGGCTAGAGGGGTCAACCCCTTACTTC. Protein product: CASSVGLEGSTPYF.